These 18 T cell receptor beta chains were all obtained from the same sample, sequenced in a study of blood T cell repertoires in COVID-19. Sequenced by immunoSEQ multiplex PCR; TCRdb stores in-frame clones only, minus some. The data hold about 270,000 clones, with approximately 81% observed a single time. Sequenced material: peripheral blood. The receptors here all came from an older woman with active or convalescent COVID-19.

The chain recombines TRBV11-2 with TRBJ1-2; no clear D. This CDR3 has 15 residues. Germline V gene data show CDR1 as SGHAT and CDR2 as FQNNGV. Trimming cost V 1 base and J 2 bases, with 11 bases left between them. The CDR3: CASSLGSQMNYGYTF. CDR3 DNA: TGTGCCAGCAGCTTAGGATCCCAGATGAACTATGGCTACACCTTC.

This chain uses TRBV6-6 with TRBJ1-4, with 10 bases identical to TRBD1. Germline lookup yields CDR1 MNHNY and CDR2 SVGAGI (reference sequence). The V segment lost 7 bases and the J segment 7 bases; nucleotides outside the gene matches: 6. The CDR3 runs 14 residues. DNA for the CDR3: TGTGCCAGCATACACCGGGACAGGGGTGAAAAACTGTTTTTT. Amino acids: CASIHRDRGEKLFF.

The V and J genes are TRBV9 and TRBJ2-5; D may be TRBD1 (5 bases). The V end lost 3 bases, the J end lost 9 bases, and 18 bases lay between the germline ends. Germline values: CDR1 SGDLS, CDR2 YYNGEE. The CDR3 contains 14 residues. This CDR3 reads CASSASPRERAQYF. The DNA for the CDR3 is TGTGCCAGCAGCGCCTCCCCCAGGGAACGGGCCCAGTACTTC.

There are a few counts of this clone. The chain has TRBV5-4 and TRBJ2-6; D might be TRBD2 (6 bases). Germline V gene data show CDR1 as SGHNT and CDR2 as YYREEE (reference sequence). Trimming cost V 3 bases and J 2 bases, with 12 bases left between them. The CDR3 extends over 16 amino acids. The CDR3 loop reads CASSWPTSTGANVLTF. The CDR3 DNA reads TGTGCCAGCAGCTGGCCCACTAGCACTGGGGCCAACGTCCTGACTTTC.

The J gene is TRBJ1-2, the V gene TRBV6-5, with 8 nucleotides matching TRBD1. This CDR3 region has 13 residues. The V and J ends lost 11 bases and 3 bases, in that order; junction bases with no gene match: 8. CDR1 and CDR2 (germline): MNHEY, SVGAGI. This CDR3 reads CAGFSGQDYGYTF. CDR3 DNA sequence: TGTGCCGGATTTTCGGGACAGGACTATGGCTACACCTTC.

The chain recombines TRBV10-3 with TRBJ1-4, with TRBD1 identical over 8 bases. Germline V gene data show CDR1 as ENHRY and CDR2 as SYGVKD. V shed 6 bases and J 7 bases; nucleotides not matched to a gene: 7. This CDR3 is 14 amino acids long. The CDR3 spells CAISPRGLGEKLFF. The CDR3 DNA reads TGTGCCATCAGCCCCAGGGGGCTCGGTGAAAAACTGTTTTTT.

The chain has TRBV18 and TRBJ1-1, with TRBD1 matching 10 bases. The CDR3 extends over 19 amino acids. Germline V gene sequence: CDR1 KGHSH, CDR2 LQKENI. The V gene end was trimmed by 0 bases and the J gene end by 0 bases; junction bases not matched to a gene: 10. The chain's CDR3 is CASSPPLDRGAIMNTEAFF. The CDR3 region has the DNA TGTGCCAGCTCACCACCGTTGGACAGGGGGGCTATTATGAACACTGAAGCTTTCTTT.

This chain links TRBV6-5 with TRBJ1-1; D is uncertain. The CDR3 runs to 13 residues. The germline gives CDR1 MNHEY, CDR2 SVGAGI. Trimming pared 5 bases from V and 5 bases from J, leaving 12 bases between. The CDR3: CASSTQVRTEAFF. The CDR3 DNA sequence: TGTGCCAGCAGTACGCAGGTTCGAACTGAAGCTTTCTTT.

The chain is built from TRBV24-1 and TRBJ2-5; 13 bases align to TRBD2. CDR1 and CDR2 from the germline V gene are KGHDR and SFDVKD. With V trimmed by 3 bases and J by 5 bases, 8 bases remained unmatched. The CDR3 has 17 amino acids. Here the CDR3 DNA reads TGTGCCACCAGTGATGGCGGACTAGCGGGGGTAGCGGAGACCCAGTACTTC. Residues: CATSDGGLAGVAETQYF.

This clone turned up a few times. The rearrangement uses TRBV6-6 and TRBJ1-1; D ambiguous. Germline CDR1 is MNHNY and CDR2 is SVGAGI (reference sequence). V shed 2 bases and J shed 1 base, with 8 bases lying between them. The length of the CDR3 is 14 residues. The DNA for the CDR3 is TGTGCCAGCAGTTACATGCAGGAGAACACTGAAGCTTTCTTT. This sequence encodes CASSYMQENTEAFF.

The chain couples TRBV30 to TRBJ1-2, with TRBD1 matching 10 bases. V lost 3 bases and J lost 5; bases outside the gene matches: 9. Germline CDR1 GTSNPN, CDR2 SVGIG (reference sequence). The CDR3 contains 15 residues. CDR3 residues: CAWRIRRDRGYGYTF. The CDR3 region has the DNA TGTGCCTGGAGAATACGAAGGGACAGGGGATATGGCTACACCTTC.

This clone was counted only a few times. This chain links TRBV19 with TRBJ2-7, with 9 bases that match TRBD1. The CDR3 runs to 13 residues. Germline trimming cut 6 bases from V and 2 bases from J; bases unmatched to any gene: 2. Germline CDR1 reads LNHDA; CDR2 reads SQIVND (reference sequence). CDR3 protein: CASSGTGTYEQYF. CDR3 nucleotide sequence: TGTGCCAGTAGCGGGACAGGGACCTACGAGCAGTACTTC.

The chain's CDR3 is CSVERAQGYTF. The CDR3 bases are TGCAGCGTTGAGAGGGCCCAGGGCTACACCTTC. This chain connects TRBV29-1 to TRBJ1-2; D call uncertain. This CDR3 spans 11 amino acids. CDR1 is SQVTM and CDR2 is ANQGSEA in the germline V gene. V was cut by 3 bases and J by 8 bases, with 10 bases left in between.

This rearrangement joins TRBV6-2 or TRBV6-3 to TRBJ1-6; 9 bases are a match to TRBD1. This CDR3 contains 16 residues. The germline V gene has CDR1 MNHEY and CDR2 SVGEGT. The V segment lost 5 bases and the J segment 10 bases; nucleotides outside the gene matches: 12. The CDR3: CASSPGQGQGISPLHF. The DNA of the CDR3 is TGTGCCAGCAGTCCGGGTCAGGGACAGGGAATCTCACCCCTCCACTTT.

The rearrangement uses TRBV2 and TRBJ1-3; D gene unclear. The CDR3 is made up of 17 amino acids. Trimming shortened V by 0 bases and J by 0 bases, and 12 bases separated the two germline ends. Germline V gene data show CDR1 as SNHLY and CDR2 as FYNNEI. The CDR3 loop is CASSEALPWSSGNTIYF. CDR3 in DNA: TGTGCCAGCAGTGAAGCGCTTCCGTGGAGCTCTGGAAACACCATATATTTT.

This clone appeared once. J is TRBJ2-3 and V is TRBV7-8; 8 nucleotides agree with TRBD2. This CDR3 region has 20 residues. Germline-derived CDR1 and CDR2 are SGHVS and FQNEAQ. The trim removed 4 bases at V and 0 bases at J, leaving 18 bases unmatched. The CDR3, as DNA: TGTGCCAGCAGCTCCCGACTAGCGCCCACGGGGGTGATTAGCACAGATACGCAGTATTTT. Translation gives CASSSRLAPTGVISTDTQYF.

The chain uses TRBV7-2 and TRBJ1-2, with 9 bases lining up with TRBD1. CDR3 length: 13 amino acids. Losses at the gene ends were 4 bases for V and 12 bases for J; bases not matched to a gene: 9. Germline assignment: CDR1 SGHTA and CDR2 FQGNSA. DNA for the CDR3: TGTGCCAGCAGCTCGGGTACAGGGGGCGCAGACACCTTC. Translating it yields CASSSGTGGADTF.

This clone was recorded once. This rearrangement joins TRBV6-5 to TRBJ1-1, with D unresolved. The CDR3 is 12 amino acids. The ends were cut back, 0 bases at V and 4 bases at J, with 3 bases in the middle. Germline loops: CDR1 MNHEY, CDR2 SVGAGI. The CDR3 sequence is CASSYSSTEAFF. The CDR3 DNA follows: TGTGCCAGCAGTTACTCGAGCACTGAAGCTTTCTTT.